These 8 T cell receptor beta chains were all obtained from the same sample, sequenced in a study of T cell repertoires in cytomegalovirus infection. TCRdb redid the calling of the reads with MiXCR, one entry per CDR3 protein. The repertoire holds nearly 700,000 distinct CDR3 sequences, around 35% seen once, with around a sixth in the top ten. For these TCRs, the target antigens are not known. The sequences come from cultured PBMCs, collected from culture after CMV antigen stimulation. All receptors come from a human donor in good health (CMV status not recorded). Some clones in this sample may be carry-over from other donors' samples.

This clonotype has at least ten counts. This chain uses TRBV7-2 with TRBJ2-3, with TRBD2 as a possible D gene (5 bases). Trimming took off 7 bases at V and 0 bases at J, with 14 bases between the two ends. The CDR3 is 15 residues long. Looked up from germline, CDR1 is SGHTA and CDR2 is FQGNSA. The CDR3 sequence: CASNRWTRSTDTQYF. CDR3 sequence (DNA): TGTGCCAGCAACCGATGGACTCGTAGCACAGATACGCAGTATTTT.

This chain connects TRBV6-6 to TRBJ1-2; no clear D. V lost 2 bases to trimming and J lost 0 bases, with 7 bases between them. Germline assignment: CDR1 MNHNY and CDR2 SVGAGI (reference sequence). The CDR3 is 14 residues long. The CDR3 sequence: CASSYDGTNYGYTF. Written as DNA, the CDR3 is TGTGCCAGCAGTTACGACGGTACTAACTATGGCTACACCTTC.

The V and J genes are TRBV19 and TRBJ2-5, with TRBD2 matching 8 bases. The CDR3 extends over 14 amino acids. In germline, CDR1 is LNHDA, CDR2 SQIVND (reference sequence). Trimming removed 7 bases from V and 5 bases from J; junction bases left unmatched: 9. CDR3 nucleotide sequence: TGTGCCAGTACGAAAGCGGGAGTGGGGGAGACCCAGTACTTC. Translation: CASTKAGVGETQYF.

This clonotype was seen at least ten times. The chain joins TRBV7-8 to TRBJ1-4; TRBD1 matches 7 bases. The CDR3 is 15 residues long. Germline assignment: CDR1 SGHVS and CDR2 FQNEAQ. V lost 6 bases, J lost 3 bases, and 7 bases stayed unmatched. CDR3 in DNA: TGTGCCAGCAGTAAGACCGGGACAGCTAATGAAAAACTGTTTTTT. It translates to CASSKTGTANEKLFF.

V gene TRBV7-6 combines with J gene TRBJ2-1; D gene uncertain. CDR3 length equals 14 residues. The ends were cut back, 4 bases at V and 5 bases at J, with 12 bases in the middle. Germline assignment: CDR1 SGHVS and CDR2 FNYEAQ. The CDR3 loop is CASSSRILDNEQFF. Written as DNA, the CDR3 is TGTGCCAGCAGCTCTAGAATCCTCGACAATGAGCAGTTCTTC.

V and J are TRBV29-1 and TRBJ2-1; a weak D match, TRBD2 (5 bases). CDR1 is SQVTM, CDR2 ANQGSEA, per germline. This CDR3 is 15 amino acids long. With 1 base removed from V and 0 bases from J, the gap between germline ends came to 10 bases. The DNA of the CDR3 is TGCAGCGTTGAAGTTTGGGAGAGCTCCTACAATGAGCAGTTCTTC. It specifies CSVEVWESSYNEQFF.

This clonotype showed up just a few times. The gene calls are TRBV5-4 and TRBJ1-3, with D perhaps matching TRBD1 (5 bases). Trimming left V 4 bases short and J 7 bases short, with 12 bases between. This CDR3 region has 13 residues. Germline V gives CDR1 SGHNT, CDR2 YYREEE (reference sequence). CDR3 DNA: TGTGCCAGCAGCGCCATCGGGGGGAACACCATATATTTT. It yields the protein CASSAIGGNTIYF.

The rearrangement joins TRBV6-2 or TRBV6-3 to TRBJ1-3, with D hard to call. Deletions cut 10 bases from V and 1 base from J, with 8 bases between. Germline V CDR1 and CDR2: MNHEY, SVGEGT. This CDR3 contains 12 residues. The CDR3 here is CATSISGNTIYF. The DNA for the CDR3 is TGTGCCACCTCGATTTCTGGAAACACCATATATTTT.